The next 32 T cell receptor beta chains were all read from a single sample in a study of graft-versus-host responses after intestinal transplantation. Stimulators, around 200,000 irradiated and violet-dye-labeled cells, were plated with around 200,000 CFSE-labeled responder cells. Profiling relied on immunoSEQ multiplex PCR, and the TCRdb table lists in-frame clones only, not all of them. Of about 17,000 clones in the sample, around two fifths were seen once. Sequenced material: alloreactive CD8+ T cells from a mixed lymphocyte reaction culture, taken before intestinal transplant. The subset denotes: CFSE-low proliferating T cells sorted from roughly 6-day pre-transplant mixed lymphocyte reaction (GvH or HvG direction). The origin of the receptors is a human patient who received an intestinal transplant.

This clone is categorized as medium-sized. The chain employs TRBV27 and TRBJ2-7; the match to TRBD1 covers 10 bases. Per germline, CDR1 MNHEY and CDR2 SMNVEV (reference sequence). The junction had 4 bases not matched to a gene; V was cut back by 1 base and J by 4 bases. The CDR3 loop spans 15 amino acids. CDR3 sequence: CASSLLGQGMYEQYF. CDR3 in DNA: TGTGCCAGCAGTTTATTGGGACAGGGGATGTACGAGCAGTACTTC.

This rearrangement joins TRBV6-1 to TRBJ1-2; D is ambiguous. V was trimmed by 3 bases and J by 0 bases, leaving 8 bases between them. Germline V lookup: CDR1 MNHNS, CDR2 SASEGT. CDR3 length: 14 amino acids. In DNA, the CDR3 is TGTGCCAGCAGTGAGTACAAGTCTAACTATGGCTACACCTTC. Translating it yields CASSEYKSNYGYTF.

This CDR3 reads CASSYTRGTDTQYF. For the CDR3, the DNA is TGTGCCAGCAGCTACACCCGGGGGACAGATACGCAGTATTTT. The gene calls are TRBV27 and TRBJ2-3; a possible D gene is TRBD2 (6 bases). V lost 6 bases and J 3 bases, leaving 13 bases between the germline ends. This CDR3 region has 14 residues. Germline assignment: CDR1 MNHEY and CDR2 SMNVEV (reference sequence).

This chain uses TRBV23-1 with TRBJ1-3; D call uncertain. TRBV23-1 is flagged as an ORF with uncertain function. The CDR3 sequence is 18 residues long. V was cut by 0 bases and J by 4 bases, with 19 bases left in between. This CDR3 reads CASSQSGPVRSEGNTIYF. The CDR3 DNA is TGCGCCAGCAGTCAATCCGGGCCAGTGAGGTCGGAGGGAAACACCATATATTTT.

This chain uses TRBV5-4 with TRBJ2-2; unclear D gene. This CDR3 is 12 amino acids long. Trimming took 4 bases from V and 5 from J, leaving 6 bases between them. CDR1 and CDR2 (germline): SGHNT, YYREEE (reference sequence). The CDR3 sequence is CASSLTTGELFF. Written as DNA, the CDR3 is TGTGCCAGCAGCCTAACGACCGGGGAGCTGTTTTTT.

The sample holds a few counts of this clone. This chain links TRBV27 with TRBJ2-7, with 8 bases identical to TRBD1. The CDR3 spans 13 residues. CDR1 and CDR2 (germline): MNHEY, SMNVEV (reference sequence). With 3 bases clipped from V and 2 bases from J, the junction kept 0 bases outside the gene matches. CDR3 DNA sequence: TGTGCCAGCAGTTTGACAGGGGCCTACGAGCAGTACTTC. This gives the protein CASSLTGAYEQYF.

The chain recombines TRBV28 with TRBJ2-1; D ambiguous. Looked up from germline, CDR1 is MDHEN and CDR2 is SYDVKM. This CDR3 is 15 amino acids long. Trimming pared 3 bases from V and 0 bases from J, leaving 9 bases between. In DNA form, the CDR3 reads TGTGCCAGCAGTTTTTACCGAGCCTCCTACAATGAGCAGTTCTTC. Protein sequence: CASSFYRASYNEQFF. The whole variable domain, remainder taken from reference TRBV28 and TRBJ2-1, is DVKVTQSSRYLVKRTGEKVFLECVQDMDHENMFWYRQDPGLGLRLIYFSYDVKMKEKGDIPEGYSVSREKKERFSLILESASTNQTSMYLCASSFYRASYNEQFFGPGTRLTVL.

Note on this clone: This sequence may be a read error, since a much larger clone differs from it by one base. J is TRBJ2-7 and V is TRBV4-2; 10 nucleotides match TRBD2. Germline assignment: CDR1 LGHNA and CDR2 YNFKEQ. The CDR3 contains 16 residues. Trimming at V came to 0 bases and at J to 2 bases, leaving 4 bases not matched to a gene. Written as DNA, the CDR3 is TGTGCCAGCAGCCAAGAACTAGGACTAGCGGCCTACGAGCAGTACTTC. Residues: CASSQELGLAAYEQYF.

This chain joins TRBV4-2 and TRBJ2-1; 8 bases are shared with TRBD2. CDR3 length: 17 residues. Losses at the gene ends were 6 bases for V and 8 bases for J; bases not matched to a gene: 18. The germline V gene encodes CDR1 LGHNA and CDR2 YNFKEQ. The CDR3 DNA is TGTGCCAGCAGGATGGGGATAGCGGGGTTGGTTTTGGATGAGCAGTTCTTC. Its translation is CASRMGIAGLVLDEQFF.

This clone was counted once. The chain combines TRBV27 with TRBJ1-2; D is possibly TRBD1 (6 bases). The CDR3 runs to 15 residues. Trimming left V 5 bases short and J 2 bases short, with 15 bases between. Germline CDR1 is MNHEY and CDR2 is SMNVEV (reference sequence). The CDR3 DNA follows: TGTGCCAGCAGTCCAGCGGGACATATCAACTATGGCTACACCTTC. Translated, it gives CASSPAGHINYGYTF.

This clone was picked up a small number of times. The V and J genes are TRBV6-1 and TRBJ2-7; D unresolved. CDR1 MNHNS and CDR2 SASEGT come from the germline V gene. The CDR3 runs to 11 residues. V was pared by 8 bases and J by 1 base, with 6 bases between. Here the CDR3 reads CASGISYEQYF. The DNA for the CDR3 is TGTGCCAGCGGCATTTCCTACGAGCAGTACTTC.

This chain connects TRBV19 to TRBJ2-7; TRBD1 agrees at 7 bases. V lost 5 bases and J lost 3; bases outside the gene matches: 16. Germline CDR1 reads LNHDA; CDR2 reads SQIVND (reference sequence). The CDR3 consists of 17 residues. Written as DNA, the CDR3 is TGTGCCAGTAGTCCCCATGTGACAGGGCGTGAGCACTACGAGCAGTACTTC. It codes for CASSPHVTGREHYEQYF. Using reference TRBV19 and TRBJ2-7 for the parts outside the CDR3, the full variable domain is DGGITQSPKYLFRKEGQNVTLSCEQNLNHDAMYWYRQDPGQGLRLIYYSQIVNDFQKGDIAEGYSVSREKKESFPLTVTSAQKNPTAFYLCASSPHVTGREHYEQYFGPGTRLTVT.

This clone has a handful of counts. The CDR3: CASSLGYNEQFF. The CDR3, as DNA: TGTGCCAGCAGTTTAGGTTACAATGAGCAGTTCTTC. The rearrangement uses TRBV6-9 and TRBJ2-1; no clear D gene. Trimming stripped 4 bases from V and 4 bases from J, with 5 bases between. This CDR3 has 12 residues. The V gene's germline CDR1 is MNHGY and CDR2 SVAAGI.

The CDR3 loop reads CASSRGPIVSGNTIYF. The CDR3 DNA is TGTGCCAGCAGCAGAGGACCGATCGTCTCTGGAAACACCATATATTTT. The rearrangement uses TRBV21-1 and TRBJ1-3. TRBV21-1 is a pseudogene segment. CDR3 length: 16 amino acids.

The chain couples TRBV7-9 to TRBJ1-1; D perhaps matches TRBD1 (5 bases). The CDR3 consists of 16 residues. The V gene's germline CDR1 is SEHNR and CDR2 FQNEAQ (reference sequence). V lost 5 bases to trimming and J lost 0 bases, with 16 bases between them. The CDR3 is CASSQDLAGLNTEAFF. The CDR3 region has the DNA TGTGCCAGCAGCCAAGATCTGGCAGGGCTGAACACTGAAGCTTTCTTT.

CDR3 sequence: CASSYSVGTNLYEQYF. The CDR3 region has the DNA TGTGCCAGCAGTTACTCTGTCGGGACTAACCTATACGAGCAGTACTTC. The chain joins TRBV6-5 to TRBJ2-7; TRBD2 matches at 7 bases. V lost 0 bases to trimming and J lost 4 bases; unmatched junction nucleotides: 9. The CDR3 sequence is 16 residues long. The germline gives CDR1 MNHEY, CDR2 SVGAGI.

The chain links TRBV6-5 to TRBJ2-5; D unclear. Germline V gene data show CDR1 as MNHEY and CDR2 as SVGAGI. This CDR3 has 14 residues. Trimming removed 5 bases at V and 5 bases at J, with 15 bases between. The CDR3 here is CASSEIWTWETQYF. CDR3 coding DNA: TGTGCCAGCAGTGAAATTTGGACGTGGGAGACCCAGTACTTC.

This clone came up a few times. V usage is TRBV7-9 and J usage is TRBJ1-5; 9 bases line up with TRBD1. CDR3 length: 15 residues. The J segment lost 4 bases and the V segment lost 0 bases, leaving 1 base of the junction unmatched. Germline CDR1 SEHNR, CDR2 FQNEAQ (reference sequence). The CDR3 spells CASSLAGQGNQPQHF. The CDR3 nucleotides read TGTGCCAGCAGCTTAGCGGGACAGGGAAATCAGCCCCAGCATTTT.

The V gene is TRBV6-6, the J gene TRBJ2-1, with 8 bases fitting TRBD1. The germline V gene encodes CDR1 MNHNY and CDR2 SVGAGI (reference sequence). CDR3 length: 14 amino acids. V shed 0 bases and J 12 bases; nucleotides not matched to a gene: 7. CDR3 DNA sequence: TGTGCCAGCAGTTACTCATCGCGACAGGGGATGCAGTTCTTC. As protein: CASSYSSRQGMQFF.

The chain joins TRBV7-2 to TRBJ2-7; 8 bases fit TRBD2. V lost 6 bases to trimming and J lost 3 bases; unmatched junction nucleotides: 7. There are 14 residues in the CDR3. Per the germline V gene, CDR1 is SGHTA and CDR2 is FQGNSA. The CDR3: CASRHKTSVYEQYF. In nucleotides, the CDR3 is TGTGCCAGCAGGCACAAGACTAGCGTCTACGAGCAGTACTTC.

This clone was detected only a few times. The rearrangement uses TRBV4-1 and TRBJ1-5, with no clear D. Germline CDR1 MGHRA, CDR2 YSYEKL. The CDR3 is made up of 13 amino acids. V lost 0 bases, J lost 6 bases, and 6 bases lay in between. In DNA form, the CDR3 reads TGCGCCAGCAGCCAAGATAGGGCTCAGCCCCAGCATTTT. This encodes CASSQDRAQPQHF.

This clone was recorded a few times. The V call is TRBV6-1, the J call TRBJ2-5, with 9 bases aligning to TRBD1. Germline V gene data show CDR1 as MNHNS and CDR2 as SASEGT. The CDR3 totals 19 residues. Unmatched junction bases numbered 20, after V lost 3 bases and J lost 6 bases. For the CDR3, the DNA is TGTGCCAGCAGTGAGATCCCTGGCTGGACAGGGGCTTTCGGGAAGACCCAGTACTTC. Protein sequence: CASSEIPGWTGAFGKTQYF.

This clone has a handful of counts. The chain recombines TRBV28 with TRBJ2-3; D is undetermined. The CDR3 contains 13 residues. Trimming took off 6 bases at V and 0 bases at J, with 7 bases between the two ends. Per the germline V gene, CDR1 is MDHEN and CDR2 is SYDVKM. CDR3: CASRSHSTDTQYF. Written as DNA, the CDR3 is TGTGCCAGCAGGTCTCATAGCACAGATACGCAGTATTTT.

The gene calls are TRBV7-6 and TRBJ2-7, with 13 bases identical to TRBD2. This CDR3 is built from 17 residues. Trimming took 4 bases from V and 6 from J; bases not matched to a gene: 12. Germline assignment: CDR1 SGHVS and CDR2 FNYEAQ. The CDR3 DNA reads as TGTGCCAGCAGCTCACCGCCCGGACTAGCGGGAGTGCGCGAGCAGTACTTC. Translating gives CASSSPPGLAGVREQYF.

This chain links TRBV7-9 with TRBJ2-3; perhaps TRBD2 as D (7 bases). Germline-derived CDR1 and CDR2 are SEHNR and FQNEAQ (reference sequence). V was trimmed by 1 base and J by 0 bases, leaving 14 bases between them. The CDR3 is 17 amino acids. The CDR3 bases are TGTGCCAGCAGCTTAGTAGGGGGGGCGAGGAGCACAGATACGCAGTATTTT. It is translated as CASSLVGGARSTDTQYF.

This chain links TRBV7-8 with TRBJ2-7; no clear D gene. Trimming left V 5 bases short and J 3 bases short, with 11 bases between. CDR3 size: 13 residues. Germline V gene sequence: CDR1 SGHVS, CDR2 FQNEAQ. CDR3 DNA: TGTGCCAGCAGCATCCGTTTCTTCTACGAGCAGTACTTC. Its protein product is CASSIRFFYEQYF.

Regarding this clone: A single base separates this from a much larger clone, so it may be a read error. The same CDR3 arises from other DNA sequences in this sample as well. The rearrangement joins TRBV5-1 to TRBJ2-7, with 9 bases that match TRBD1. The V gene's germline CDR1 is SGHRS and CDR2 YFSETQ. This CDR3 region has 14 residues. Germline trimming cut 2 bases from V and 2 bases from J; bases unmatched to any gene: 2. The CDR3 reads CASSFGTGTYEQYF. CDR3 DNA: TGCGCCAGCAGCTTCGGGACAGGGACCTACGAGCAGTACTTC.

In its sample, this clone was seen a few times. This rearrangement joins TRBV10-3 to TRBJ2-1; 7 nucleotides align to TRBD2. The CDR3 totals 16 residues. The trim removed 6 bases at V and 2 bases at J, leaving 10 bases unmatched. CDR1 is ENHRY, CDR2 SYGVKD, per germline. CDR3 in DNA: TGTGCCATCAGCCTCCTCTGGGCGGGAGCCTACAATGAGCAGTTCTTC. Its protein product is CAISLLWAGAYNEQFF.

Judged by abundance, this clone is medium-sized (0.01 to 0.1%). The V and J genes are TRBV14 and TRBJ1-1; D gene unclear. This CDR3 has 14 residues. CDR1 and CDR2 from the germline V gene are SGHDN and FVKESK. The ends were cut back, 1 base at V and 7 bases at J, with 13 bases in the middle. DNA for the CDR3: TGTGCCAGCAGCCAAGGTTTCTACATGGGTGAAGCTTTCTTT. Translating it yields CASSQGFYMGEAFF.

The CDR3 DNA sequence: TGTGCCAGCAGTGACATCTCTGGGGCCAACGTCCTGACTTTC. This sequence encodes CASSDISGANVLTF. The genes are TRBV6-4 and TRBJ2-6; D uncertain. CDR1 is MRHNA and CDR2 is SNTAGT in the germline V gene. The CDR3 length is 14 residues. The ends were cut back, 2 bases at V and 0 bases at J, with 2 bases in the middle.

This clone has only one observation. The chain recombines TRBV27 with TRBJ2-7; possibly TRBD1 for D (6 bases). V was shortened by 5 bases and J by 4 bases, with 18 bases between the two germline ends. Germline V lookup: CDR1 MNHEY, CDR2 SMNVEV (reference sequence). The CDR3 runs to 15 residues. The CDR3, as DNA: TGTGCCAGCAGTCCCATACAGGGTTCAGGGTACGAGCAGTACTTC. Its protein is CASSPIQGSGYEQYF.

The V and J genes are TRBV18 and TRBJ1-2; 7 bases are a match to TRBD1. The V and J ends lost 3 bases and 3 bases, in that order; junction bases with no gene match: 7. From germline, CDR1 is KGHSH and CDR2 LQKENI. The CDR3 contains 15 residues. As DNA, the CDR3 is TGTGCCAGCTCACCCTGGACAGGCCACTACTATGGCTACACCTTC. Protein sequence: CASSPWTGHYYGYTF.